The T cell receptor beta chain described here comes from a study of T cells in Graves' hyperthyroidism and ophthalmopathy. Whole-study results and caveats: Before onset, by a median of approximately 6.8 months, the model predicted ophthalmopathy. Stable hyperthyroidism was told apart from ophthalmopathy by a model built on 13 V-J features.

This clonotype was detected ten times or more. What it binds is not known. RNA transcripts gave rise to amplified TCR beta CDR3 regions. HTBI primers were employed in a first-round RT-PCR of the TCR CDR3. TCRdb reanalysed the multiplex PCR reads using MiXCR and keeps one entry per CDR3 protein. The sample lists about 560,000 distinct CDR3 sequences, 15% to 18% occurring once. Across 18 months, stable Graves' hyperthyroidism was marked by no progression to ophthalmopathy. Hyperthyroidism was newly diagnosed in patients aged 18 to 65 (duration under 2 months). V lost 2 bases to trimming and J lost 5 bases, with 9 bases between them. This CDR3 is 14 amino acids long.

The origin of this receptor is a woman aged 30 to 39 with Graves' hyperthyroidism. The V call is TRBV12-3 or TRBV12-4, the J call TRBJ1-4; D is unresolved. The specimen sequenced was blood. DNA for the CDR3: TGTGCCAGCAGTTTAAACCTGGGAAATGAAAAACTGTTTTTT. Translating gives CASSLNLGNEKLFF.